The rows below give T cell receptor beta chains drawn from one sample of a study of Ad26.COV2.S vaccination and SARS-CoV-2 variants. TCRdb keeps only in-frame clones here, not all; method: immunoSEQ multiplex PCR. Counted here are approximately 300,000 clones, just under 85% occurring once; the ten biggest clones make up 2.1%. The material sequenced was peripheral blood, taken in a trial of Ad26.COV2.S vaccine versus placebo. These TCRs come from a person aged 18 to 59 who received the Ad26.COV2.S COVID-19 vaccine or a placebo. Each CDR3 is given with its conserved first and last residue. Fields, in order: D gene, J gene, clone size, V gene, CDR3 protein, CDR3 DNA. A D gene is named only where the DNA matches it firmly. A row's size may be missing; if present it is once, few, many or a size class.

>TRBD1|TRBJ2-1|-|TRBV7-6
CASSYGTGGSNEQFF
TGTGCCAGCAGCTATGGGACAGGGGGCAGTAATGAGCAGTTCTTC
>TRBD1|TRBJ2-5|-|TRBV7-9
CASSTYRGQETQYF
TGTGCCAGCAGCACCTACAGGGGGCAGGAGACCCAGTACTTC
>-|TRBJ1-1|-|TRBV5-1
CASSLEPAGSNTEAFF
TGCGCCAGCAGCTTGGAGCCCGCAGGGTCCAACACTGAAGCTTTCTTT
>-|TRBJ2-3|-|TRBV2
CASSESLPGRGEFTDTQYF
TGTGCCAGCAGTGAATCACTCCCCGGACGGGGAGAATTCACAGATACGCAGTATTTT
>-|TRBJ1-3|-|TRBV5-1
CASSFWSGGTLSGNTIYF
TGCGCCAGCAGCTTCTGGTCTGGGGGGACGCTCTCTGGAAACACCATATATTTT
>TRBD1|TRBJ2-7|few|TRBV18
CASSPGTGSSYEQYF
TGTGCCAGCTCACCTGGGACAGGGAGCTCCTACGAGCAGTACTTC
>-|TRBJ1-6|-|TRBV2
CASSADIRGYNSPLHF
TGTGCCAGCAGCGCAGACATTAGGGGTTATAATTCACCCCTCCACTTT
>-|TRBJ1-1|-|TRBV10-3
CAISGPDTSPMDTEAFF
TGTGCCATCAGTGGACCGGACACTTCCCCAATGGACACTGAAGCTTTCTTT
>-|TRBJ2-7|-|TRBV2
CASRGRSEGNYEQYF
TGTGCCAGCAGGGGGCGGTCAGAAGGGAACTACGAGCAGTACTTC
>TRBD2|TRBJ2-2|once|TRBV27
CASSWRAPGGGPNTGELFF
TGTGCCAGCAGTTGGAGGGCTCCGGGGGGGGGCCCGAACACCGGGGAGCTGTTTTTT
>TRBD1|TRBJ1-2|-|TRBV28
CASSFPATGETDYGYTF
TGTGCCAGCAGTTTCCCTGCGACAGGGGAGACGGACTATGGCTACACCTTC
>TRBD1|TRBJ1-2|-|TRBV3-1/TRBV3-2
CASSQVHGQGYGYTF
TGTGCCAGCAGCCAAGTCCATGGACAGGGGTATGGCTACACCTTC
>-|TRBJ2-5|-|TRBV7-9
CASNGSPEGADQETQYF
TGTGCCAGCAATGGGAGTCCGGAGGGGGCTGATCAAGAGACCCAGTACTTC
>TRBD2|TRBJ2-2|-|TRBV3-1/TRBV3-2
CASSQGLRGGPGELFF
TGTGCCAGCAGCCAAGGTTTGCGGGGGGGCCCCGGGGAGCTGTTTTTT
>-|TRBJ1-3|-|TRBV7-9
CASSLQGSGNTIYF
TGTGCCAGCAGCTTACAAGGGTCTGGAAACACCATATATTTT
>-|TRBJ1-3|-|TRBV19
CASSIGGLTSSGNTIYF
TGTGCCAGTAGTATCGGGGGGCTAACTTCCTCTGGAAACACCATATATTTT
>-|TRBJ2-7|-|TRBV5-1
CASSLGSIEDEQYF
TGCGCCAGCAGCTTGGGTAGCATTGAGGACGAGCAGTACTTC
>TRBD1|TRBJ2-7|-|TRBV24-1
CATSDSHGTAYEQYF
TGTGCCACCAGTGATTCCCACGGGACAGCCTACGAGCAGTACTTC
>TRBD1|TRBJ1-1|-|TRBV5-1
CASSFSPGTEVRTEAFF
TGCGCCAGCAGCTTCAGTCCCGGGACAGAAGTTAGGACTGAAGCTTTCTTT
>-|TRBJ1-3|-|TRBV4-1
CASSQTFISGNTIYF
TGCGCCAGCAGCCAAACATTTATCTCTGGAAACACCATATATTTT
>-|TRBJ1-5|-|TRBV28
CASSRHSGQGPQHF
TGTGCCAGCAGCCGGCATAGTGGCCAGGGGCCCCAGCATTTT
>-|TRBJ2-7|once|TRBV18
CASSPPNRVGEQYF
TGTGCCAGCTCACCACCTAACAGGGTTGGCGAGCAGTACTTC
>TRBD1|TRBJ1-2|-|TRBV2
CASSTTGVYGYTF
TGTGCCAGCAGTACGACAGGGGTCTATGGCTACACCTTC
>TRBD2|TRBJ2-3|once|TRBV6-1
CASSEFDGGAADTQYF
TGTGCCAGCAGTGAATTTGACGGGGGGGCGGCAGATACGCAGTATTTT
>TRBD2|TRBJ2-7|-|TRBV6-1
CASSEVQRGAHEQYF
TGTGCCAGCAGTGAAGTTCAGCGGGGGGCCCACGAGCAGTACTTC
>-|TRBJ1-5|-|TRBV28
CASSLLVSYSNQPQHF
TGTGCCAGCAGTTTATTGGTCAGTTATAGCAATCAGCCCCAGCATTTT
>-|TRBJ1-2|-|TRBV5-5
CASSLEGASFYGYTF
TGTGCCAGCAGCTTGGAGGGAGCTTCTTTCTATGGCTACACCTTC
>TRBD1|TRBJ1-6|once|TRBV6-6
CASSPRGTGVSPLHF
TGTGCCAGCAGCCCGAGAGGGACAGGGGTTTCACCCCTCCACTTT
>-|TRBJ1-1|few|TRBV5-1
CASSLALGGANTEAFF
TGCGCCAGCAGCTTGGCCTTGGGAGGGGCGAACACTGAAGCTTTCTTT
>-|TRBJ1-4|-|TRBV28
CASNKQGNREKLFF
TGTGCCAGCAATAAACAGGGCAATCGGGAAAAACTGTTTTTT
>-|TRBJ1-1|-|TRBV7-2
CASSLEVGLDEAFF
TGTGCCAGCAGCTTAGAGGTAGGGTTGGATGAAGCTTTCTTT
>TRBD1|TRBJ2-6|once|TRBV6-2/TRBV6-3
CASSDMGTGPTGANVLTF
TGTGCCAGCAGTGACATGGGGACAGGGCCTACTGGGGCCAACGTCCTGACTTTC
>-|TRBJ1-2|-|TRBV3-1/TRBV3-2
CASSQYRVGYTF
TGTGCCAGCAGCCAATACAGGGTCGGCTACACCTTC
>-|TRBJ1-5|-|TRBV6-6
CASSYSAGTSNQPQHF
TGTGCCAGCAGTTACTCCGCGGGGACCAGCAATCAGCCCCAGCATTTT
>-|TRBJ2-7|-|TRBV5-1
CASSLGQGLQTYGPDEQYF
TGCGCCAGCAGCTTGGGTCAGGGGCTGCAAACCTACGGGCCGGACGAGCAGTACTTC
>TRBD2|TRBJ2-3|-|TRBV9
CASSTTYSRGKTDTQYF
TGTGCCAGCAGCACCACCTATTCGCGGGGGAAGACAGATACGCAGTATTTT
>-|TRBJ1-4|few|TRBV25-1
CASSDWGGKEKLFF
TGTGCCAGCAGTGACTGGGGGGGCAAGGAAAAACTGTTTTTT
>TRBD2|TRBJ2-3|-|TRBV24-1
CATSDRTSPSTDTQYF
TGTGCCACCAGCGACCGGACTAGCCCTAGCACAGATACGCAGTATTTT
>-|TRBJ2-3|-|TRBV19
CASSLDHTDTQYF
TGTGCCAGTAGTCTCGACCACACAGATACGCAGTATTTT
>-|TRBJ1-1|-|TRBV29-1
CSASDRNTEAFF
TGCAGCGCGTCGGACAGGAACACTGAAGCTTTCTTT
>-|TRBJ1-1|-|TRBV10-1
CASSGGTAVRAFF
TGCGCCAGCAGCGGCGGGACCGCGGTCCGGGCTTTCTTT
>TRBD2|TRBJ2-1|-|TRBV7-3
CASSLAGGPYNEQFF
TGTGCCAGCAGCTTGGCGGGGGGCCCCTACAATGAGCAGTTCTTC
>-|TRBJ2-1|-|TRBV3-1/TRBV3-2
CASSHPSAGNHNEQFF
TGTGCCAGCAGCCACCCCTCGGCCGGGAACCACAATGAGCAGTTCTTC
>-|TRBJ2-6|-|TRBV29-1
CSVEMGRESGANVLTF
TGCAGCGTTGAGATGGGGCGCGAGTCGGGGGCCAACGTCCTGACTTTC
>-|TRBJ2-7|-|TRBV7-2
CASSLPGSYEQYF
TGTGCCAGCAGCTTACCGGGGTCCTACGAGCAGTACTTC
>-|TRBJ1-3|-|TRBV6-5
CASKGDFSDTIYF
TGTGCCAGCAAGGGGGACTTCTCAGACACCATATATTTT
>-|TRBJ2-7|-|TRBV4-2
CASSQGGPAYEQYF
TGTGCCAGCAGCCAGGGGGGGCCAGCTTACGAGCAGTACTTC
>-|TRBJ1-2|-|TRBV19
CASSPGQIYGYTF
TGTGCCAGTAGTCCCGGACAGATCTATGGCTACACCTTC
>-|TRBJ2-3|-|TRBV5-1
CASSLESESTDTQYF
TGCGCCAGCAGCTTGGAGTCGGAGAGCACAGATACGCAGTATTTT
>-|TRBJ2-7|-|TRBV11-2
CASGLATYEQYF
TGTGCCAGCGGACTGGCCACCTACGAGCAGTACTTC
>-|TRBJ2-4|-|TRBV5-8
CASSLALTAKNIQYF
TGTGCCAGCAGCTTGGCATTAACAGCCAAAAACATTCAGTACTTC
>-|TRBJ1-2|-|TRBV6-5
CASSLNSYYGYTF
TGTGCCAGCTCTCTTAACAGCTATTATGGCTACACCTTC
>TRBD1|TRBJ2-7|-|TRBV29-1
CSVATGGSSYEQYF
TGCAGCGTTGCTACAGGGGGATCGAGCTACGAGCAGTACTTC
>-|TRBJ1-2|-|TRBV19
CASRPPVDLTRYGYTF
TGTGCCAGCCGCCCCCCCGTTGACCTTACCCGCTATGGCTACACCTTC
>TRBD1|TRBJ1-3|-|TRBV18
CASSPSGTGSGNTIYF
TGTGCCAGCTCACCGTCCGGGACAGGGTCTGGAAACACCATATATTTT
>TRBD1|TRBJ2-6|-|TRBV19
CASSSGQGGAGANVLTF
TGTGCCAGTAGTTCGGGACAGGGAGGGGCTGGGGCCAACGTCCTGACTTTC
>-|TRBJ2-7|once|TRBV19
CASSIGSGRNEQYF
TGTGCCAGTAGTATTGGGTCCGGGAGAAACGAGCAGTACTTC